The rows below give T cell receptor beta chains drawn from one sample of a study of CD8 T cells in ankylosing spondylitis. TCRdb called the 5' RACE reads again in MiXCR, with one record for every CDR3 protein. The sample comprises fewer than 550,000 distinct CDR3 sequences, about 5.4% of which are singletons, and under 4.5% rests with the top ten. Source material: blood, either unsorted or a sorted T cell fraction (not recorded which). All receptors come from a male donor with ankylosing spondylitis. Each CDR3 is given with its conserved first and last residue. D genes are given only for firm matches. Part of the rows lack a size; the others show once, few, many or a class for expanded clones.

clone size,J gene,V gene,D gene,CDR3 protein,CDR3 DNA
-,TRBJ2-2,TRBV6-2/TRBV6-3,TRBD2,CASSSPSGRTGELFF,TGTGCCAGCAGTTCACCTAGCGGGAGGACCGGGGAGCTGTTTTTT
many,TRBJ2-3,TRBV5-5,-,CASSRFGDTQYF,TGTGCCAGCAGCCGTTTCGGAGATACGCAGTATTTT
many,TRBJ1-2,TRBV4-1,-,CASSQEGAGQGYTF,TGCGCCAGCAGCCAAGAAGGGGCAGGGCAAGGCTACACCTTC
-,TRBJ2-3,TRBV25-1,TRBD2,CASSESGLATDTQYF,TGTGCCAGCAGTGAATCCGGACTAGCAACAGATACGCAGTATTTT
-,TRBJ1-2,TRBV4-2,-,CASSQDLPNLNYGYTF,TGTGCCAGCAGCCAAGATTTACCGAATCTTAACTATGGCTACACCTTC
many,TRBJ2-5,TRBV20-1,TRBD2,CSAPGGGETQYF,TGCAGTGCTCCGGGAGGAGGAGAGACCCAGTACTTC
many,TRBJ1-2,TRBV7-2,TRBD1,CASSLGTGLYYGYTF,TGTGCCAGCAGCTTAGGGACAGGGTTATACTATGGCTACACCTTC
-,TRBJ2-3,TRBV7-2,-,CASSLARSRYTDTQYF,TGTGCCAGCAGCTTAGCCCGTAGCAGATACACAGATACGCAGTATTTT
-,TRBJ2-1,TRBV9,-,CASSVEPPRGRVGSYNEQFF,TGTGCCAGCAGCGTAGAACCCCCTAGGGGCAGGGTTGGCTCCTACAATGAGCAGTTCTTC
many,TRBJ1-6,TRBV6-1,TRBD1,CASSRLRTGGSPLHF,TGTGCCAGCAGTAGACTCCGGACAGGCGGATCACCCCTCCACTTT
many,TRBJ1-3,TRBV6-5,-,CASSRGNTIYF,TGTGCCAGCAGCCGAGGAAACACCATATATTTT
many,TRBJ2-1,TRBV5-5,-,CASSLDVGNEQFF,TGTGCCAGCAGCTTGGACGTGGGCAATGAGCAGTTCTTC
few,TRBJ2-1,TRBV12-5,TRBD2,CASGWGQKAGGYNEQFF,TGTGCTAGTGGGTGGGGGCAGAAAGCGGGAGGGTACAATGAGCAGTTCTTC
many,TRBJ2-2,TRBV7-2,-,CASSLQSTGELFF,TGTGCCAGCAGCTTACAGAGCACCGGGGAGCTGTTTTTT
many,TRBJ2-3,TRBV5-1,-,CASSARQAGTDTQYF,TGCGCCAGCAGCGCCCGACAGGCCGGCACAGATACGCAGTATTTT
many,TRBJ2-5,TRBV29-1,-,CSVTTAPRDKETQYF,TGCAGCGTCACAACGGCCCCGAGGGATAAGGAGACCCAGTACTTC
many,TRBJ1-5,TRBV28,-,CATQQLGNQPQHF,TGTGCCACCCAACAGTTGGGCAATCAGCCCCAGCATTTT
many,TRBJ1-4,TRBV20-1,TRBD1,CSARGQDWNEKLFF,TGCAGTGCTCGCGGACAGGACTGGAATGAAAAACTGTTTTTT
-,TRBJ2-5,TRBV27,-,CASSLLLGETQYF,TGTGCCAGCAGTTTATTGTTAGGGGAGACCCAGTACTTC
-,TRBJ2-1,TRBV28,-,CASLRRGGGEQFF,TGTGCCAGCCTCCGCCGGGGTGGGGGTGAGCAGTTCTTC
many,TRBJ2-3,TRBV11-2,TRBD2,CASSQALAGGNTQYF,TGTGCCAGCAGCCAGGCACTAGCGGGTGGAAATACGCAGTATTTT
many,TRBJ2-1,TRBV5-1,-,CASSFRGADEQFF,TGCGCCAGCAGCTTTCGCGGGGCCGATGAGCAGTTCTTC
-,TRBJ2-4,TRBV4-2,TRBD2,CASSQDKLAGKKNIQYF,TGTGCCAGCAGCCAAGATAAACTAGCGGGGAAAAAAAACATTCAGTACTTC
-,TRBJ1-4,TRBV29-1,-,CSVSQRTNEKLFF,TGCAGCGTTAGTCAGCGTACGAATGAAAAACTGTTTTTT
-,TRBJ2-3,TRBV12-3/TRBV12-4,-,CASSPIGGAQYF,TGTGCCAGCAGTCCCATTGGAGGGGCGCAGTATTTT
-,TRBJ2-3,TRBV4-3,TRBD1,CASSQGTGGITDTQYF,TGCGCCAGCAGCCAAGGGACAGGGGGTATCACAGATACGCAGTATTTT
many,TRBJ2-7,TRBV12-3/TRBV12-4,-,CASSFGVLGEQYF,TGTGCCAGCAGTTTTGGGGTTTTAGGGGAGCAGTACTTC
few,TRBJ1-2,TRBV7-2,TRBD1,CASSSRGTGILENGYTF,TGTGCCAGCAGCTCTCGGGGGACAGGGATTCTGGAAAATGGCTACACCTTC
-,TRBJ1-2,TRBV19,-,CATKKKANYGYTF,TGTGCCACCAAAAAAAAAGCTAACTATGGCTACACCTTC
many,TRBJ2-4,TRBV7-2,-,CASSLPSSSIQYF,TGTGCCAGCAGCTTACCGTCGTCTAGCATTCAGTACTTC
many,TRBJ2-7,TRBV4-1,-,CASSQDMYEQYF,TGCGCCAGCAGCCAAGACATGTACGAGCAGTACTTC
many,TRBJ2-1,TRBV4-3,TRBD2,CASSQELGLAAYNEQFF,TGCGCCAGCAGCCAAGAGCTGGGACTAGCGGCCTACAATGAGCAGTTCTTC
many,TRBJ1-6,TRBV4-3,-,CASSQDSRGRSPLHF,TGCGCCAGCAGCCAAGATTCTCGGGGGCGTTCACCCCTCCACTTT
many,TRBJ1-2,TRBV28,-,CASKWGYGYTF,TGTGCCAGCAAGTGGGGTTATGGCTACACCTTC
many,TRBJ2-2,TRBV5-1,TRBD1,CASSVDRGRGGELFF,TGCGCCAGCAGCGTCGACAGGGGGCGAGGCGGGGAGCTGTTTTTT
many,TRBJ1-2,TRBV5-1,-,CASSFRGGYTF,TGCGCCAGCAGCTTCAGGGGCGGCTACACCTTC
many,TRBJ2-7,TRBV12-3/TRBV12-4,-,CASSAWDRSYEQYF,TGTGCCAGCAGTGCTTGGGACCGGTCCTACGAGCAGTACTTC
many,TRBJ2-2,TRBV7-2,TRBD2,CASSMGLAENTGELFF,TGTGCCAGCAGCATGGGACTAGCGGAGAACACCGGGGAGCTGTTTTTT
many,TRBJ2-1,TRBV6-5,TRBD1,CASSYGGDRGINEQFF,TGTGCCAGCAGTTATGGGGGGGACAGGGGGATTAATGAGCAGTTCTTC
many,TRBJ2-3,TRBV2,-,CASSDFTDTQYF,TGTGCCAGCAGCGATTTCACAGATACGCAGTATTTT